This entry lists 25 T cell receptor beta chains sequenced from one sample in a study of molecular identifiers for immune sequencing clone quantification. TCRdb re-analysed the PCR reads in MiXCR, keeping a single row per CDR3 protein. The profile shows some 70,000 distinct CDR3 sequences, less than 20% of them singletons. Sample: naive CD8+ T cells from blood, with Jurkat cell RNA spiked in. As for subset: FACS-sorted CD8+CD4-CCR7+CD45RA+ naive T cells. These receptors were taken from a human donor in good health. Some libraries in this study had Jurkat cell RNA spiked in.

This clonotype showed up many times. This CDR3 is CASSLEWTGELFF. The DNA for the CDR3 is TGTGCCAGCAGCCTGGAGTGGACCGGGGAGCTGTTTTTT. The chain carries TRBV11-2 and TRBJ2-2; no firm D call. CDR3 length equals 13 residues. The V and J ends lost 5 bases and 5 bases respectively, with 9 bases between them. CDR1 and CDR2 (germline): SGHAT, FQNNGV.

This clonotype was detected ten times or more. J is TRBJ2-3 and V is TRBV27; D is undetermined. Germline V lookup: CDR1 MNHEY, CDR2 SMNVEV (reference sequence). The CDR3 sequence is 16 residues long. Between the trimmed V and J ends, which lost 2 bases and 0 bases, there was a span of 12 bases. The CDR3 region has the DNA TGTGCCAGCAGTTTACTTTTCGGCGGTAGCACAGATACGCAGTATTTT. It is translated as CASSLLFGGSTDTQYF.

This clonotype has more than one count but fewer than ten. J is TRBJ1-2 and V is TRBV20-1; 10 positions match TRBD1. CDR3 length: 15 amino acids. The V segment lost 7 bases and the J segment 8 bases; nucleotides outside the gene matches: 16. Per germline, CDR1 DFQATT and CDR2 SNEGSKA (reference sequence). CDR3 amino acids: CSVQAGTGASWGYTF. CDR3 in DNA: TGCAGTGTTCAAGCCGGGACAGGGGCATCTTGGGGCTACACCTTC.

This clonotype was observed a few times. This chain joins TRBV12-3 or TRBV12-4 and TRBJ1-4; D is unresolved. This CDR3 is 15 amino acids long. The V gene lost 5 bases and the J gene lost 4 bases, with 14 bases spanning the gap. The CDR3 DNA is TGTGCCAGCAGTCCTTACCGTGAAATTAATGAAAAACTGTTTTTT. This sequence encodes CASSPYREINEKLFF.

This clonotype has more than one count but fewer than ten. The chain uses TRBV27 and TRBJ2-7; weak D call: TRBD2 (6 bases). V dropped 4 bases and J dropped 3 bases, with 10 bases sitting between them. This CDR3 comprises 13 residues. CDR1 MNHEY and CDR2 SMNVEV come from the germline V gene (reference sequence). The CDR3 DNA is TGTGCCAGCAGTTGGGGACTTCGCTACGAGCAGTACTTC. Its translation: CASSWGLRYEQYF.

This clonotype was found many times. The rearrangement uses TRBV5-6 and TRBJ2-4; D is uncertain. The CDR3 sequence is 13 residues long. V gave up 0 bases and J gave up 12 bases, with 13 bases separating them. Per the germline V gene, CDR1 is SGHDT and CDR2 is YYEEEE. CDR3 protein: CASSLGPPWHQYF. CDR3 DNA: TGTGCCAGCAGCTTGGGCCCCCCGTGGCATCAGTACTTC.

This clonotype appeared many times. This CDR3 reads CASSQDPGLAGVDTQYF. CDR3 in DNA: TGTGCCAGCAGCCAAGACCCCGGACTAGCGGGAGTGGATACGCAGTATTTT. The chain combines TRBV4-2 with TRBJ2-3, with 13 bases aligning to TRBD2. CDR1 and CDR2 from the germline V gene are LGHNA and YNFKEQ. The CDR3 runs 17 residues. J gave up 6 bases and V 0 bases, and 6 bases lay outside the gene matches.

Points on this clonotype: A much larger clonotype is one base distant, so this may be a read error. The gene calls are TRBV4-1 and TRBJ1-1, with D tentatively TRBD1 (6 bases). CDR3 size: 15 residues. CDR1 is MGHRA, CDR2 YSYEKL, per germline. The CDR3 DNA reads as TGCGTCAGCAGCCAAGCAGACAGGATGAACACTGAAGCTTTCTTT. Translated, it gives CVSSQADRMNTEAFF.

This clonotype was counted many times. The V and J genes are TRBV6-2 or TRBV6-3 and TRBJ2-1; TRBD2 might be the D (6 bases). The CDR3 consists of 14 residues. CDR1 is MNHEY and CDR2 is SVGEGT in the germline V gene. Trimming removed 3 bases at V and 14 bases at J, with 20 bases between. The CDR3 reads CASSYVSGGDKEFF. The CDR3 nucleotides are TGTGCCAGCAGTTATGTAAGCGGCGGGGATAAGGAGTTCTTC.

This clonotype was seen more than once but under ten times. The conserved final phenylalanine or tryptophan is absent from the CDR3, which likely points to a read error. V usage is TRBV28 and J usage is TRBJ1-2; no firm D call. CDR3 length: 13 amino acids. Germline V gene sequence: CDR1 MDHEN, CDR2 SYDVKM. The ends were cut back, 2 bases at V and 4 bases at J, with 8 bases in the middle. The CDR3 sequence: CASSLRTFYGYTS. DNA for the CDR3: TGTGCCAGCAGTTTAAGAACATTCTATGGCTACACCTCC.

This clonotype was seen more than once but under ten times. The chain joins TRBV5-6 to TRBJ2-7; TRBD1 is a possible D gene (6 bases). Germline loops: CDR1 SGHDT, CDR2 YYEEEE. V was clipped by 5 bases and J by 2 bases, with 17 bases between them. The CDR3 covers 15 residues. The CDR3 sequence is CASRSATGTPYEQYF. In DNA form, the CDR3 reads TGTGCCAGCAGATCAGCGACAGGCACCCCCTACGAGCAGTACTTC.

This clonotype was counted ten times or more. The chain employs TRBV5-1 and TRBJ2-7; perhaps TRBD1 as D (7 bases). The ends were cut back, 4 bases at V and 7 bases at J, with 15 bases in the middle. The CDR3 totals 13 residues. The germline V gene encodes CDR1 SGHRS and CDR2 YFSETQ. The CDR3 DNA reads as TGCGCCAGCAGCCCCACAGGGGCGGGGGAGCAGTACTTC. Protein product: CASSPTGAGEQYF.

This clonotype has a count of ten or more. The chain has TRBV20-1 and TRBJ1-1; possibly TRBD1 for D (5 bases). V was shortened by 5 bases and J by 0 bases, with 16 bases between the two germline ends. In germline, CDR1 is DFQATT, CDR2 SNEGSKA (reference sequence). This CDR3 has 15 residues. The DNA of the CDR3 is TGCAGTGCTCCGCTAACTGGGGGGTTGAACACTGAAGCTTTCTTT. It encodes CSAPLTGGLNTEAFF.

By sample share, this clonotype is medium-sized. The chain couples TRBV7-2 to TRBJ2-3; 12 nucleotides line up with TRBD2. The germline V gene has CDR1 SGHTA and CDR2 FQGNSA. V shed 2 bases and J 2 bases; nucleotides not matched to a gene: 5. The CDR3 contains 17 residues. The CDR3 reads CASSLFGLAGTTDTQYF. CDR3 nucleotide sequence: TGTGCCAGCAGCTTATTCGGACTAGCGGGGACCACAGATACGCAGTATTTT.

At least ten counts were recorded for this clonotype. The rearrangement uses TRBV7-2 and TRBJ2-1; TRBD2 aligns across 7 bases. CDR1 SGHTA and CDR2 FQGNSA come from the germline V gene. J gave up 8 bases and V 5 bases, and 12 bases lay outside the gene matches. The CDR3 runs to 15 residues. In DNA, the CDR3 is TGTGCCAGCAGCGCATATTCCCTAGCGGAGTATGAGCAGTTCTTC. Its protein is CASSAYSLAEYEQFF.

This clonotype was observed a handful of times. The CDR3 bases are TGTGCCAGCAGCCCCGGGACAGGGGGTGGATACGAGCAGTACTTC. Translated: CASSPGTGGGYEQYF. This chain uses TRBV7-8 with TRBJ2-7, with 11 bases lining up with TRBD1. J lost 4 bases, V lost 5 bases, and 7 bases had no gene match. The CDR3 is made up of 15 amino acids. Germline lookup yields CDR1 SGHVS and CDR2 FQNEAQ.

This clonotype was counted ten times or more. The chain carries TRBV7-9 and TRBJ1-1; D call uncertain. Germline lookup yields CDR1 SEHNR and CDR2 FQNEAQ (reference sequence). The V end was cut by 1 base, the J end by 1 base, with 7 bases between. The CDR3 extends over 14 amino acids. The CDR3 reads CASSLGTGNTEAFF. CDR3 sequence (DNA): TGTGCCAGCAGCTTAGGCACGGGGAACACTGAAGCTTTCTTT.

This clonotype was observed at least ten times. The V call is TRBV29-1, the J call TRBJ2-2; D call uncertain. The CDR3 loop spans 12 amino acids. Per germline, CDR1 SQVTM and CDR2 ANQGSEA. V gave up 6 bases and J gave up 4 bases, with 9 bases separating them. The CDR3 DNA reads as TGCAGCGTCTGGGCCCTCACCGGGGAGCTGTTTTTT. Translation gives CSVWALTGELFF.

This clonotype was counted at least ten times. The V call is TRBV28, the J call TRBJ2-7; TRBD1 aligns across 7 bases. Per the germline V gene, CDR1 is MDHEN and CDR2 is SYDVKM. The CDR3 has 16 residues. After removal of 2 bases from V and 2 bases from J, the junction contained 9 bases not matched to a gene. The DNA for the CDR3 is TGTGCCAGCAGTTTAGCCCTGTCGGGACAGCCCTACGAGCAGTACTTC. It yields the protein CASSLALSGQPYEQYF. The whole variable domain, filled in from reference TRBV28 and TRBJ2-7, reads DVKVTQSSRYLVKRTGEKVFLECVQDMDHENMFWYRQDPGLGLRLIYFSYDVKMKEKGDIPEGYSVSREKKERFSLILESASTNQTSMYLCASSLALSGQPYEQYFGPGTRLTVT.

As to this clonotype: A much larger clone lies a single base off, so this may be a read error. This chain joins TRBV7-9 and TRBJ2-1; the D gene is possibly TRBD2 (5 bases). The CDR3 covers 18 residues. The germline gives CDR1 SEHNR, CDR2 FQNEAQ (reference sequence). CDR3 DNA: TGTGCCAGCAGCTCCTCTCTCGGGTTTAGCGTAGATTACAGTGAGCAGTTCTTC. Translated, it gives CASSSSLGFSVDYSEQFF.

This sequence joins TRBV29-1 and TRBJ2-5; D is unclear. The ends were cut back, 2 bases at V and 2 bases at J, with 15 bases in the middle. CDR3 size: 15 residues. The V gene's germline CDR1 is SQVTM and CDR2 ANQGSEA. The chain's CDR3 is CSVELPTEQQETQYF. The CDR3, as DNA: TGCAGCGTTGAATTACCCACAGAGCAACAAGAGACCCAGTACTTC.

This clonotype was detected only a few times. One end of the junction is discordant with germline, which a read error may explain. This chain uses TRBV7-9 with TRBJ2-1; D ambiguous. CDR3 length equals 14 residues. Germline assignment: CDR1 SEHNR and CDR2 FQNEAQ (reference sequence). The DNA of the CDR3 is TGTGCCAGCAGCTTAATGACGGAGTACAATGAGCCGTTCTTC. Its protein product is CASSLMTEYNEPFF.

At least ten counts were recorded for this clonotype. This chain uses TRBV7-8 with TRBJ2-2, with a possible D match to TRBD1 (6 bases). Germline CDR1 SGHVS, CDR2 FQNEAQ. The CDR3 runs 14 residues. CDR3 residues: CASDRTANTGELFF. The CDR3 DNA reads TGTGCTAGCGACCGGACAGCGAACACCGGGGAGCTGTTTTTT.

For this clonotype: A read error may explain this, as a much larger clone is one base away. V usage is TRBV20-1 and J usage is TRBJ2-1, with D unresolved. Germline loops: CDR1 DFQATT, CDR2 SNEGSKA (reference sequence). The CDR3 is 11 residues long. In DNA form, the CDR3 reads TGCAGTGCTAGACTAGTTTCTGAGCAGTCCTTC. This sequence encodes CSARLVSEQSF.

A word on this clonotype: It may be a read error: a sequence one base away is much more abundant. This likely comes from a read error, as the CDR3 has no conserved phenylalanine or tryptophan at its end. The chain combines TRBV20-1 with TRBJ2-1, with 13 bases that match TRBD2. The CDR3 totals 18 residues. Germline lookup yields CDR1 DFQATT and CDR2 SNEGSKA (reference sequence). J gave up 6 bases and V 5 bases, and 16 bases lay outside the gene matches. In DNA form, the CDR3 reads TGCAGTGCTCGAAAACTACTAGCGGGAGGGGTTATTATCAATGAGCAGTTCCTC. Amino acids: CSARKLLAGGVIINEQFL.